This T cell receptor beta chain was captured in a study of blood T cell repertoires in COVID-19. The overall study: COVID-19 samples, acute and convalescent, were from the United States, Italy and Spain.

The Seattle site enrolled patients during active infection and followed them longitudinally. In the authors' methods: How many nucleated cells were present was estimated from reference gene primer amplification. Clones were read by immunoSEQ multiplex PCR, and TCRdb kept only the in-frame ones, dropping some. The V and J calls and clone size are taken from that table; D and trimming were inferred from the DNA. The sample yields 270,000 or so clones, nearly 90% seen once. The CDR3 has 15 amino acids. Germline V gene data show CDR1 as LNHDA and CDR2 as SQIVND (reference sequence). Between the trimmed V and J ends, which lost 6 bases and 1 base, there was a span of 13 bases.

The V and J genes are TRBV19 and TRBJ1-5; D remains ambiguous. The specimen sequenced was peripheral blood. This TCR was recovered from a woman aged 60 to 75 with COVID-19, enrolled during active disease. The CDR3 reads CASRFGADSNQPQHF. CDR3 DNA sequence: TGTGCCAGTAGGTTTGGAGCGGACAGCAATCAGCCCCAGCATTTT. Full variable domain (remainder filled in from reference TRBV19 and TRBJ1-5): DGGITQSPKYLFRKEGQNVTLSCEQNLNHDAMYWYRQDPGQGLRLIYYSQIVNDFQKGDIAEGYSVSREKKESFPLTVTSAQKNPTAFYLCASRFGADSNQPQHFGDGTRLSIL.